This entry lists 14 T cell receptor beta chains sequenced from one sample in a study of graft-versus-host responses after intestinal transplantation. No cognate antigen is known for these TCRs. The method was immunoSEQ multiplex PCR; TCRdb's version includes in-frame clones alone and lacks a portion of them. The sample holds some 110,000 clones, 85% to 95% seen once. The sample here was unstimulated CD8+ T cells sorted from spleen or lymph node cells, taken before transplant. These receptors were collected from a human donor who was the organ donor for an intestinal transplant.

This chain uses TRBV11-2 with TRBJ1-2; D is undetermined. The CDR3 is 15 amino acids. Germline-derived CDR1 and CDR2 are SGHAT and FQNNGV. The V gene lost 1 base and the J gene lost 3 bases, with 12 bases spanning the gap. CDR3 amino acids: CASSLGSGVDYGYTF. CDR3 DNA sequence: TGTGCCAGCAGCTTAGGTTCCGGGGTAGACTATGGCTACACCTTC.

The rearrangement uses TRBV19 and TRBJ2-3; D perhaps matches TRBD1 (6 bases). This CDR3 comprises 13 residues. Germline V gives CDR1 LNHDA, CDR2 SQIVND (reference sequence). Trimming removed 6 bases at V and 2 bases at J, with 9 bases between. CDR3 sequence reads: CASRQGHTDTQYF. CDR3 in DNA: TGTGCCAGTAGGCAGGGGCACACAGATACGCAGTATTTT.

The chain couples TRBV4-1 to TRBJ2-1, with 11 positions matching TRBD2. V lost 4 bases to trimming and J lost 5 bases; unmatched junction nucleotides: 1. This CDR3 spans 14 amino acids. Germline CDR1 is MGHRA and CDR2 is YSYEKL. For the CDR3, the DNA is TGCGCCAGCAGCCCACTAGCGGGAGACAATGAGCAGTTCTTC. This sequence encodes CASSPLAGDNEQFF.

This chain connects TRBV15 to TRBJ2-1; 14 bases agree with TRBD2. The CDR3 is made up of 17 amino acids. Germline CDR1 is LNHNV and CDR2 is YYDKDF (reference sequence). Losses at the gene ends were 5 bases for V and 6 bases for J; bases not matched to a gene: 9. CDR3 DNA sequence: TGTGCCACCAGCGCCCACTGGACTAGCGGGAGGCTCAATGAGCAGTTCTTC. Its protein is CATSAHWTSGRLNEQFF.

The CDR3 here is CASSFVQGAYEQYF. DNA of the CDR3: TGTGCCAGCAGTTTCGTCCAGGGGGCTTACGAGCAGTACTTC. This sequence joins TRBV28 and TRBJ2-7, with 8 bases lining up with TRBD1. V lost 3 bases to trimming and J lost 4 bases; unmatched junction nucleotides: 5. Germline V CDR1 and CDR2: MDHEN, SYDVKM. The CDR3 runs 14 residues.

This clone was counted a few times. As DNA, the CDR3 is TGTGCCAGCAGCGCCGGCTACGAGCAGTACTTC. This sequence encodes CASSAGYEQYF. This chain connects TRBV6-1 to TRBJ2-7, with D hard to call. With 6 bases removed from V and 3 bases from J, the gap between germline ends came to 6 bases. The CDR3 covers 11 residues. Germline lookup yields CDR1 MNHNS and CDR2 SASEGT.

This clone was observed a single time. The rearrangement links TRBV16 to TRBJ2-1; 10 positions agree with TRBD2. The germline gives CDR1 KGHSY, CDR2 FQNENV. The CDR3 runs to 17 residues. V dropped 0 bases and J dropped 0; count of bases not matched to a gene: 2. The DNA for the CDR3 is TGTGCCAGCAGCCAATCGCTAGCGGGAGACTCCTACAATGAGCAGTTCTTC. This codes for CASSQSLAGDSYNEQFF.

The chain joins TRBV7-3 to TRBJ2-7; D tentatively fits TRBD1 or TRBD2 (5 bases each). The germline V and J ends were trimmed by 0 bases and 7 bases, with 16 bases remaining between them. The V gene's germline CDR1 is SGHTA and CDR2 FQGTGA. The CDR3 extends over 15 amino acids. CDR3 amino acids: CASSLTPGRLLEQYF. CDR3 coding DNA: TGTGCCAGCAGCTTAACCCCGGGACGTCTGCTTGAGCAGTACTTC.

This chain joins TRBV5-6 and TRBJ2-1; perhaps D is TRBD1 or TRBD2 (5 bases each). Trimming left V 1 base short and J 3 bases short, with 11 bases between. Germline CDR1 and CDR2: SGHDT and YYEEEE. The CDR3 has 15 residues. Here the CDR3 reads CASSLFRGRYNEQFF. The DNA for the CDR3 is TGTGCCAGCAGCTTGTTCCGGGGCCGCTACAATGAGCAGTTCTTC.

The V gene is TRBV10-2, the J gene TRBJ2-2; the match to TRBD2 covers 9 bases. The germline V gene encodes CDR1 WSHSY and CDR2 SAAADI. The CDR3 is made up of 18 amino acids. The J segment lost 2 bases and the V segment lost 9 bases, leaving 16 bases of the junction unmatched. The CDR3 loop is CARVFPSGEITNTGELFF. In DNA, the CDR3 is TGCGCCAGGGTCTTCCCTAGCGGGGAGATTACTAACACCGGGGAGCTGTTTTTT.

This chain uses TRBV29-1 with TRBJ2-2; 8 bases fit TRBD1. After removal of 4 bases from V and 6 bases from J, the junction contained 7 bases not matched to a gene. Germline V lookup: CDR1 SQVTM, CDR2 ANQGSEA. This CDR3 spans 14 amino acids. Here the CDR3 reads CSVVGARGPGELFF. CDR3 in DNA: TGCAGCGTTGTCGGGGCCAGGGGGCCCGGGGAGCTGTTTTTT.

This chain uses TRBV21-1 with TRBJ2-2; the listed D gene, TRBD2, was not tested against the DNA. TRBV21-1 is termed a pseudogene. The length of the CDR3 is 16 residues. This CDR3 is CASSKESSGNPGELFF. The CDR3 nucleotides read TGTGCCAGCAGCAAAGAAAGTAGCGGGAACCCCGGGGAGCTGTTTTTT.

As concerns this clone: Mismatch with germline at one junction end may stem from a read error. CDR3 in DNA: TGCAGCGGCACAACAATGGGACTGGAGTATTTC. The encoded protein is CSGTTMGLEYF. This chain connects TRBV29-1 to TRBJ2-7, with a possible D match to TRBD2 (6 bases). Germline CDR1 reads SQVTM; CDR2 reads ANQGSEA. CDR3 length: 11 amino acids.

The chain is built from TRBV7-9 and TRBJ2-5; D perhaps matches TRBD1 (5 bases). The end of the DNA fits TRBJ2-7 better, so the J call may be wrong. This CDR3 comprises 15 residues. Germline V lookup: CDR1 SEHNR, CDR2 FQNEAQ (reference sequence). The CDR3 DNA sequence: TGTGCCAGCAGCTTAGCGCAGGGCAGCTTCCACGAGCAGTACTTC. It is translated as CASSLAQGSFHEQYF.